Below are 5 T cell receptor beta chains sequenced from a single sample in a study of siplizumab effects on memory and regulatory T cells. Using immunoSEQ multiplex PCR, the repertoire was profiled, and TCRdb retains in-frame clones only, with some absent. The table lists 100,000 or so clones, 91% of them singletons, with around 0.15% in the top ten. The material sequenced was CD4+ T cells sorted from blood. Every receptor here comes from a human donor in good health.

V and J are TRBV7-2 and TRBJ1-5; no firm D call. The CDR3 totals 14 residues. Germline CDR1 reads SGHTA; CDR2 reads FQGNSA. Trimming cost V 6 bases and J 0 bases, with 9 bases left between them. The DNA of the CDR3 is TGTGCCAGCAGGGCACTATATAGCAATCAGCCCCAGCATTTT. As protein: CASRALYSNQPQHF.

This chain links TRBV19 with TRBJ1-2; TRBD1 might be the D (5 bases). Looked up from germline, CDR1 is LNHDA and CDR2 is SQIVND (reference sequence). The germline V and J ends were trimmed by 5 bases and 7 bases, with 17 bases remaining between them. The CDR3 consists of 14 residues. DNA of the CDR3: TGTGCCAGTAGTCCCGGGGCGGGAGGAGCTGGCTACACCTTC. Amino acids: CASSPGAGGAGYTF. Drawing the rest from reference TRBV19 and TRBJ1-2, the complete variable domain is DGGITQSPKYLFRKEGQNVTLSCEQNLNHDAMYWYRQDPGQGLRLIYYSQIVNDFQKGDIAEGYSVSREKKESFPLTVTSAQKNPTAFYLCASSPGAGGAGYTFGSGTRLTVV.

The chain is built from TRBV7-9 and TRBJ2-7; TRBD1 agrees at 9 bases. The V and J ends lost 4 bases and 3 bases, in that order; junction bases with no gene match: 13. Per the germline V gene, CDR1 is SEHNR and CDR2 is FQNEAQ (reference sequence). The CDR3 sequence is 17 residues long. In DNA, the CDR3 is TGTGCCAGCAGCTCCCTAGCTCTCGACAGGGGGTACTACGAGCAGTACTTC. Its protein is CASSSLALDRGYYEQYF.

Here the CDR3 DNA reads TGTGCCAGCAGTTTATTCGGGGGAATCAGCACTGAAGCTTTCTTT. Encoded protein: CASSLFGGISTEAFF. The rearrangement uses TRBV28 and TRBJ1-1; tentatively, D is TRBD1 (5 bases). Germline V lookup: CDR1 MDHEN, CDR2 SYDVKM. The CDR3 runs to 15 residues. V lost 1 base and J 4 bases, leaving 13 bases between the germline ends.

Comments on this clone: At one of its ends the junction is not consistent with the germline gene, which may arise from a read error. This rearrangement joins TRBV20-1 to TRBJ1-2, with D unclear. This CDR3 region has 10 residues. Germline V gene lookup returns CDR1 DFQATT and CDR2 SNEGSKA (reference sequence). The CDR3 is CSAAGQPGHF. DNA of the CDR3: TGCAGTGCTGCTGGGCAGCCAGGCCACTTC.